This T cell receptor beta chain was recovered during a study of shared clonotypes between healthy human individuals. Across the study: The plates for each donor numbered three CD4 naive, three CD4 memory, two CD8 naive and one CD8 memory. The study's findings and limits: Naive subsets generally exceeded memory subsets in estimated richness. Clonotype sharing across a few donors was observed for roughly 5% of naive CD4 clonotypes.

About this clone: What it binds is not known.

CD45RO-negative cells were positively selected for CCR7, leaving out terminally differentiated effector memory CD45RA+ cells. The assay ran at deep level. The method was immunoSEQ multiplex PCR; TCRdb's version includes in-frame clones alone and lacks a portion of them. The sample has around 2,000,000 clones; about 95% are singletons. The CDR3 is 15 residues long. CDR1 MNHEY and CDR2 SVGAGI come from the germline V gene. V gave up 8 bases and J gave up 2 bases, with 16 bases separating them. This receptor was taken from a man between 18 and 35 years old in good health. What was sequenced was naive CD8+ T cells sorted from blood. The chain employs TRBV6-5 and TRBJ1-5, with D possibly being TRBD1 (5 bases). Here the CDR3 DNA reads TGTGCCAGCGCGAGTTCAGTAGGGGGCAATCAGCCCCAGCATTTT. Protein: CASASSVGGNQPQHF.